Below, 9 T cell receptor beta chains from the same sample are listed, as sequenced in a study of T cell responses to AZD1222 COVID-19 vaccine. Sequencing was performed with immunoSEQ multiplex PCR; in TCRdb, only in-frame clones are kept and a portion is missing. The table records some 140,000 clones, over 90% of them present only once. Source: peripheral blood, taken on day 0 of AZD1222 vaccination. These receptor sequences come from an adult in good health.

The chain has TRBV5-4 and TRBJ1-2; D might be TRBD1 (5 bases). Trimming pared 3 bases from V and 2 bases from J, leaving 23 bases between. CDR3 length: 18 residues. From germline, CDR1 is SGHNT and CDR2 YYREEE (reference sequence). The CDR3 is CASSSLPKGRTLNYGYTF. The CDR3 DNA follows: TGTGCCAGCAGCTCCCTACCCAAGGGACGGACTTTAAACTATGGCTACACCTTC.

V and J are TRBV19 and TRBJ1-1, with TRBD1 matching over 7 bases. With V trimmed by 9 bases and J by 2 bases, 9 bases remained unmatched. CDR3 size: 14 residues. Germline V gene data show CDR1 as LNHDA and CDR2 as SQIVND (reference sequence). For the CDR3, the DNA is TGTGCCAGCCGGGACAGCCAATTAAACACTGAAGCTTTCTTT. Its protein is CASRDSQLNTEAFF.

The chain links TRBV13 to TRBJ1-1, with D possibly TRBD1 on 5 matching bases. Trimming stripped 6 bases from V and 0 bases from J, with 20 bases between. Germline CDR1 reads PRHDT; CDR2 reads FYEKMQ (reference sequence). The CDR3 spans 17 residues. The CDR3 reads CASSTRRQTEMNTEAFF. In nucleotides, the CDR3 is TGTGCCAGCAGTACACGACGTCAGACAGAAATGAACACTGAAGCTTTCTTT.

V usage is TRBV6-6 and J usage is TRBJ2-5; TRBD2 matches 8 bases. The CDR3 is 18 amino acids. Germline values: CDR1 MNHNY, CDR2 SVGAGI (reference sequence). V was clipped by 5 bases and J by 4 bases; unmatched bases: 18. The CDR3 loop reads CASSPILPGLGNLETQYF. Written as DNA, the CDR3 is TGTGCCAGCAGTCCGATCCTTCCGGGACTAGGGAACCTAGAGACCCAGTACTTC.

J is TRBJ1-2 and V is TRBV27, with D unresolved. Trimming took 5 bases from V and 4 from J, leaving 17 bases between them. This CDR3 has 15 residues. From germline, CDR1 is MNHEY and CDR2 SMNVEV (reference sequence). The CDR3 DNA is TGTGCCAGCAGTCCCTACAAGGCGAGCGGCTATGGCTACACCTTC. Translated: CASSPYKASGYGYTF.

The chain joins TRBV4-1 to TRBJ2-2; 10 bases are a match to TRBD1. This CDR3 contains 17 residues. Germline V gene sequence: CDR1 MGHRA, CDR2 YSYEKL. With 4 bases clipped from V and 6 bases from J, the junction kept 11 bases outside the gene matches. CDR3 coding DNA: TGCGCCAGCAGCCTGGCTGGGGACAGGGGAGTCGCCGGGGAGCTGTTTTTT. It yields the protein CASSLAGDRGVAGELFF.

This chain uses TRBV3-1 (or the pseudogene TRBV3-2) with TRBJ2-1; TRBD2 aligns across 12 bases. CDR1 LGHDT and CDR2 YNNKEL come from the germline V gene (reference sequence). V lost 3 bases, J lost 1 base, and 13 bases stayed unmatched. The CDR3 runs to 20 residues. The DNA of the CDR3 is TGTGCCAGCAGCCACGTTCCCGGGACTAGCGGGCCGAGATCCTACAATGAGCAGTTCTTC. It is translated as CASSHVPGTSGPRSYNEQFF.

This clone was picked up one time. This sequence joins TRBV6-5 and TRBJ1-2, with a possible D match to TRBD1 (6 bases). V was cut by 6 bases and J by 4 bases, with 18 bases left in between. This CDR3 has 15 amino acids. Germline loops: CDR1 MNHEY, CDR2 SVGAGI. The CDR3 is CASRQSTGDTYGYTF. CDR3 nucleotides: TGTGCCAGCAGGCAATCGACCGGGGACACCTATGGCTACACCTTC.

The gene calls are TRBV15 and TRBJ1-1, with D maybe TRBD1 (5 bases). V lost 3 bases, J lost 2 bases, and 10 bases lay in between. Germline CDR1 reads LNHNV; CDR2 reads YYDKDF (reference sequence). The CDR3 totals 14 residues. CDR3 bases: TGTGCCACCAGCAGGGGGGACGGCAACACTGAAGCTTTCTTT. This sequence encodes CATSRGDGNTEAFF.